Below are 7 T cell receptor beta chains sequenced from a single sample in a study of T cells in Graves' hyperthyroidism and ophthalmopathy. RNA transcripts provided the source from which TCR beta CDR3 regions were amplified. The HTBI primer set served for first-round RT-PCR of the TCR CDR3. One entry per CDR3 protein, called by TCRdb with MiXCR from the multiplex PCR reads. The top ten hold around 25% of the sample, which has 20,000 or so distinct CDR3 sequences, less than 65% seen once. Sequenced material: blood. The origin of the receptors is a middle-aged woman with Graves' hyperthyroidism that later progressed to Graves' ophthalmopathy.

Judged by abundance, this clonotype is medium-sized. The chain is built from TRBV2 and TRBJ1-3; D unclear. This CDR3 spans 15 amino acids. Trimming left V 4 bases short and J 3 bases short, with 13 bases between. Germline CDR1 SNHLY, CDR2 FYNNEI. CDR3 residues: CASSVERGFGNTIYF. DNA of the CDR3: TGTGCCAGCAGTGTCGAACGAGGGTTTGGAAACACCATATATTTT.

The chain joins TRBV15 to TRBJ2-5; 9 nucleotides align to TRBD1. The CDR3 is 14 residues long. With V trimmed by 6 bases and J by 2 bases, 4 bases remained unmatched. Germline-derived CDR1 and CDR2 are LNHNV and YYDKDF (reference sequence). CDR3 sequence: CATSPTGGQETQYF. The CDR3 bases are TGTGCCACCAGTCCGACAGGGGGTCAAGAGACCCAGTACTTC.

This clonotype was seen many times. The CDR3 protein is CASSPIDANTGELFF. CDR3 in DNA: TGTGCCAGCAGCCCGATCGATGCGAACACCGGGGAGCTGTTTTTT. This sequence joins TRBV11-2 and TRBJ2-2; D is uncertain. This CDR3 spans 15 amino acids. Trimming removed 5 bases at V and 0 bases at J, with 10 bases between. Germline assignment: CDR1 SGHAT and CDR2 FQNNGV.

As regards this clonotype: The CDR3 ends on some other residue instead of the conserved phenylalanine or tryptophan, so this is likely a read error. The limits of the CDR3 on the DNA are not certain, so only TCRdb's listed CDR3 is given. J is TRBJ2-5 and V is TRBV20-1; the table names TRBD1, a call not compared with the DNA. From germline, CDR1 is DFQATT and CDR2 SNEGSKA (reference sequence). Counting both end residues, the CDR3 totals 15 amino acids. The CDR3 protein is CSAGTGRNYGYTFGS.

The V call is TRBV7-9, the J call TRBJ1-1, with D hard to call. Germline CDR1 reads SEHNR; CDR2 reads FQNEAQ (reference sequence). The CDR3 has 16 amino acids. The V end was cut by 1 base, the J end by 1 base, with 13 bases between. The DNA of the CDR3 is TGTGCCAGCAGCTTAGATTCGTGGAGCCAGAACACTGAAGCTTTCTTT. Translating it yields CASSLDSWSQNTEAFF.

The rearrangement uses TRBV6-5 and TRBJ2-7, with D hard to call. Germline V CDR1 and CDR2: MNHEY, SVGAGI. The CDR3 runs to 13 residues. Deletions cut 4 bases from V and 2 bases from J, with 9 bases between. The CDR3 region is CASSFSRTYEQYF. Here the CDR3 DNA reads TGTGCCAGCAGTTTTTCCAGGACCTACGAGCAGTACTTC.

There are a few counts of this clonotype. V and J are TRBV14 and TRBJ2-7, with D hard to call. CDR3 length equals 13 residues. Trimming removed 0 bases from V and 7 bases from J, with 10 bases in between. The germline CDR1 and CDR2 sequences are SGHDN and FVKESK. The CDR3 region is CASSQEAVYEQYF. In DNA form, the CDR3 reads TGTGCCAGCAGCCAAGAGGCAGTTTATGAGCAGTACTTC.